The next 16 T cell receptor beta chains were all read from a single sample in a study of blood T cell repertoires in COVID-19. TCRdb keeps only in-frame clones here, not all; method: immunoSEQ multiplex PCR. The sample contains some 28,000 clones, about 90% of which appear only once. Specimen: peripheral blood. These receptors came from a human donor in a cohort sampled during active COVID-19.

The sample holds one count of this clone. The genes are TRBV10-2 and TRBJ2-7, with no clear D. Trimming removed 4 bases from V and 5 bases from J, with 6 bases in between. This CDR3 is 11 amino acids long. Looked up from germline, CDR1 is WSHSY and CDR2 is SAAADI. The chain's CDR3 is CASSVSNEQYF. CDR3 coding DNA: TGCGCCAGCAGTGTAAGCAACGAGCAGTACTTC.

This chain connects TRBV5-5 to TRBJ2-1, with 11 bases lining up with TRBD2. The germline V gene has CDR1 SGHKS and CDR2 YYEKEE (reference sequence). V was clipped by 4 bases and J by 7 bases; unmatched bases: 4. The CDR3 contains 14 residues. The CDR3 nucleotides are TGTGCCAGCAGCCCCGGACTAGCGGGTAATGAGCAGTTCTTC. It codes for CASSPGLAGNEQFF.

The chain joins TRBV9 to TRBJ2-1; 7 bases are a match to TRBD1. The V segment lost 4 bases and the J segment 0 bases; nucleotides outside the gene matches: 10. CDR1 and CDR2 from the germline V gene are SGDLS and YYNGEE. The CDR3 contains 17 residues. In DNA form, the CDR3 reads TGTGCCAGCAGCCCCCGACAGGGCGCGAGCTCCTACAATGAGCAGTTCTTC. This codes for CASSPRQGASSYNEQFF.

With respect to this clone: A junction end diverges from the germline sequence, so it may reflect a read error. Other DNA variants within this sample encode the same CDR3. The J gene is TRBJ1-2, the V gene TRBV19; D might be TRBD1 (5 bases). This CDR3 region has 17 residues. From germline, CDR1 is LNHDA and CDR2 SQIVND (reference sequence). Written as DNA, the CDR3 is TGTGCTAGTAGTCCCTCGTTTCAGGGCAGGACATTCTATGGCTACACCTTC. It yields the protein CASSPSFQGRTFYGYTF.

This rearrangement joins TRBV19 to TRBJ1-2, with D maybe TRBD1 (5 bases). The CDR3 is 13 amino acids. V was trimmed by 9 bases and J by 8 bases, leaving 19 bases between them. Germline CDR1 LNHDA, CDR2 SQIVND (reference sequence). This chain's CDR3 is CARGGGAPPGYTF. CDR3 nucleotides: TGTGCCAGGGGGGGAGGGGCCCCGCCCGGCTACACCTTC.

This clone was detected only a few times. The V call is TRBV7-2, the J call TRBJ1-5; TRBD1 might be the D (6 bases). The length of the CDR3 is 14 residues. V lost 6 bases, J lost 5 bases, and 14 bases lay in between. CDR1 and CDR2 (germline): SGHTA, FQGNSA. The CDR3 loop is CASSYSQGYQPQHF. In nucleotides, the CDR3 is TGTGCCAGCAGTTATTCACAGGGTTATCAGCCCCAGCATTTT.

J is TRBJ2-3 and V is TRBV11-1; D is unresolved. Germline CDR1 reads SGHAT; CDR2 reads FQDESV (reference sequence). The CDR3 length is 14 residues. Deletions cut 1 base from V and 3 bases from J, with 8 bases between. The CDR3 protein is CASSLESVTDTQYF. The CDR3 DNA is TGTGCCAGCAGCTTAGAGAGTGTTACAGATACGCAGTATTTT.

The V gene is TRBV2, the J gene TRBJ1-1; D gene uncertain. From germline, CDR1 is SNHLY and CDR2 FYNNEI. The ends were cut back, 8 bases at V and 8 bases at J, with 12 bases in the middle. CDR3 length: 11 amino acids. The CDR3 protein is CASHIQIEAFF. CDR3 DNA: TGTGCCAGCCATATACAGATAGAAGCTTTCTTT.

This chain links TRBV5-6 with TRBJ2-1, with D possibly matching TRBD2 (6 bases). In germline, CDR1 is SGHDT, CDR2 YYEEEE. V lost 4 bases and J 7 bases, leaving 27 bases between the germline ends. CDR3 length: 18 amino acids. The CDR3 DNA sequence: TGTGCCAGCAGCAGAGCCGGTCTAGGAGTCCCCCGGGGGAATGAGCAGTTCTTC. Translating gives CASSRAGLGVPRGNEQFF.

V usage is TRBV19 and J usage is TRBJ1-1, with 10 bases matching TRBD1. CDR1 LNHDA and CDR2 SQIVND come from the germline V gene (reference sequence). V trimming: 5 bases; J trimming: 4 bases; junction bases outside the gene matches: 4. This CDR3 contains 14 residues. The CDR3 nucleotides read TGTGCCAGTAGTGCGCGGACAGGGGGCACTGAAGCTTTCTTT. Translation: CASSARTGGTEAFF.

The CDR3 protein is CASSLFGWATDNEQFF. The CDR3 nucleotides read TGCGCCAGCAGCCTCTTCGGTTGGGCAACTGACAATGAGCAGTTCTTC. The chain is built from TRBV4-1 and TRBJ2-1, with D unclear. Germline-derived CDR1 and CDR2 are MGHRA and YSYEKL. V lost 4 bases, J lost 5 bases, and 18 bases lay in between. The CDR3 consists of 16 residues.

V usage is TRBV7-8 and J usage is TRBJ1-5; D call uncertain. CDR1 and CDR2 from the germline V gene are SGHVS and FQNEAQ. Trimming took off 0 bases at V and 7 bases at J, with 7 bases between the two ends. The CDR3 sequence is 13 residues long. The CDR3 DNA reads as TGTGCCAGCAGCTTAGCCCCGGGGCAGCCCCAGCATTTT. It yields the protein CASSLAPGQPQHF.

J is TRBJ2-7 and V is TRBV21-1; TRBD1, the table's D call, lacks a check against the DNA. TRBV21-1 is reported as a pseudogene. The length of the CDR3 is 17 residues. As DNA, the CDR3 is TGTGCCAGCAGCAAAGTAGGGACAGGGGTTGGGATCTACGAGCAGTACTTC. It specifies CASSKVGTGVGIYEQYF.

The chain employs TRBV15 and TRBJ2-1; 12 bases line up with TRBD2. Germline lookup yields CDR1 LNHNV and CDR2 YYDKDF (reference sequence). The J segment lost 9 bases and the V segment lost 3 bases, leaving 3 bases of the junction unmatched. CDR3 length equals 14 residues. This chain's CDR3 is CATSRTSGGGEQFF. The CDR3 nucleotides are TGTGCCACCAGCAGGACTAGCGGGGGAGGTGAGCAGTTCTTC. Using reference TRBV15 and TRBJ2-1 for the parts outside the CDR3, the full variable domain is DAMVIQNPRYQVTQFGKPVTLSCSQTLNHNVMYWYQQKSSQAPKLLFHYYDKDFNNEADTPDNFQSRRPNTSFCFLDIRSPGLGDTAMYLCATSRTSGGGEQFFGPGTRLTVL.

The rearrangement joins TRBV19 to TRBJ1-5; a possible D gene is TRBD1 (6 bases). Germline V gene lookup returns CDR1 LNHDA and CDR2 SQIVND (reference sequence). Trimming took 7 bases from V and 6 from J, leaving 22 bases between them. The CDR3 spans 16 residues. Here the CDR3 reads CASNARGLGVGQPQHF. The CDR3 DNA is TGTGCCAGTAACGCGAGGGGGTTAGGGGTCGGTCAGCCCCAGCATTTT.

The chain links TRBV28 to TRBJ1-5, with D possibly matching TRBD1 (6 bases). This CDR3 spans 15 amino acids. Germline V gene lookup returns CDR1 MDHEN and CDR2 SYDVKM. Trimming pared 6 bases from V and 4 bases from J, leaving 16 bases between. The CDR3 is CASSLGGGTNQPQHF. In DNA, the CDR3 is TGTGCCAGCAGCCTCGGGGGGGGCACAAATCAGCCCCAGCATTTT.